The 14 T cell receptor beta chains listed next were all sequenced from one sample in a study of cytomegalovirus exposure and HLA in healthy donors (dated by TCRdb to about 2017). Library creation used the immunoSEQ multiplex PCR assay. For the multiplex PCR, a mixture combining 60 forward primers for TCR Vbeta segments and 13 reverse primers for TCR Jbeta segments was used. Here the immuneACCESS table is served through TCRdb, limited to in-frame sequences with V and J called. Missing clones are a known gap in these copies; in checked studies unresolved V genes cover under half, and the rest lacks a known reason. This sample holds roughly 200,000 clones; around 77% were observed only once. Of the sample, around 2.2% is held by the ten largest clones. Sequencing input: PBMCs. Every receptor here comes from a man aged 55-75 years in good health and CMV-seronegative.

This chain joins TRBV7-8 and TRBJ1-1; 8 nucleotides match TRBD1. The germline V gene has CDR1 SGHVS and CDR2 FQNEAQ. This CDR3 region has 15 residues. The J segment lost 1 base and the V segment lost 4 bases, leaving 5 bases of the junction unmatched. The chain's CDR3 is CASSWGGQGNTEAFF. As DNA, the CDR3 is TGTGCCAGCAGCTGGGGAGGACAGGGGAACACTGAAGCTTTCTTT. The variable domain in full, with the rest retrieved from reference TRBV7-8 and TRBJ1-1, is GAGVSQSPRYKVAKRGQDVALRCDPISGHVSLFWYQQALGQGPEFLTYFQNEAQLDKSGLPSDRFFAERPEGSVSTLKIQRTQQEDSAVYLCASSWGGQGNTEAFFGQGTRLTVV.

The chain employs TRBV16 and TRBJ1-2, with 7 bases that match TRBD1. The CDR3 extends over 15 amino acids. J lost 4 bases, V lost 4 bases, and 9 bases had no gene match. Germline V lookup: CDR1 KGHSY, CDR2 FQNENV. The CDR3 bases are TGTGCCAGCAGCCGATCAGGGGGTGTAAGCTATGGCTACACCTTC. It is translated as CASSRSGGVSYGYTF.

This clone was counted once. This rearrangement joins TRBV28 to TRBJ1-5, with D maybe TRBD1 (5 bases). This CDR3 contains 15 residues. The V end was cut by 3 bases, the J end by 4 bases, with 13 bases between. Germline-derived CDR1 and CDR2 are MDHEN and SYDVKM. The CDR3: CASSLVGGVNQPQHF. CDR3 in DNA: TGTGCCAGCAGTTTGGTTGGAGGGGTGAATCAGCCCCAGCATTTT. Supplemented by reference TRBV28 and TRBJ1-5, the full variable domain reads DVKVTQSSRYLVKRTGEKVFLECVQDMDHENMFWYRQDPGLGLRLIYFSYDVKMKEKGDIPEGYSVSREKKERFSLILESASTNQTSMYLCASSLVGGVNQPQHFGDGTRLSIL.

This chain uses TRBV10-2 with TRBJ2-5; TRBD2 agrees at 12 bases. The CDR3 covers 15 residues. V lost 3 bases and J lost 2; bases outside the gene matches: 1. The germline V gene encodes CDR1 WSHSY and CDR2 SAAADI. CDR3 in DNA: TGCGCCAGCAGTGATCTAGCGGGGGGGCAAGAGACCCAGTACTTC. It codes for CASSDLAGGQETQYF.

CDR3 amino acids: CAWSAPGYNQPQHF. For the CDR3, the DNA is TGTGCCTGGAGCGCCCCGGGGTACAATCAGCCCCAGCATTTT. This rearrangement joins TRBV30 to TRBJ1-5; no clear D gene. V gave up 3 bases and J gave up 3 bases, with 12 bases separating them. The CDR3 contains 14 residues. Germline CDR1 reads GTSNPN; CDR2 reads SVGIG (reference sequence). The full variable domain, in which reference TRBV30 and TRBJ1-5 provide the parts outside the CDR3, is SQTIHQWPATLVQPVGSPLSLECTVEGTSNPNLYWYRQAAGRGLQLLFYSVGIGQISSEVPQNLSASRPQDRQFILSSKKLLLSDSGFYLCAWSAPGYNQPQHFGDGTRLSIL.

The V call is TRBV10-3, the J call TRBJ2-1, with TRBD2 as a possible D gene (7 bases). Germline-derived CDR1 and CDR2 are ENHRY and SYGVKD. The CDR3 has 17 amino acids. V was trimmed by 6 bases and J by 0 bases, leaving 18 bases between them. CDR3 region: CAIRGGGSGSSYNEQFF. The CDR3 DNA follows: TGTGCCATCAGGGGGGGCGGGAGTGGAAGCTCCTACAATGAGCAGTTCTTC.

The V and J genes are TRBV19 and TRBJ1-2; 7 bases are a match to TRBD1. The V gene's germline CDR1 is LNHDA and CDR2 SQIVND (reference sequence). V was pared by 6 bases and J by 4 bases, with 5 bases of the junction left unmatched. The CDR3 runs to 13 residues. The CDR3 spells CASSGTVSYGYTF. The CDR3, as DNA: TGTGCCAGTAGCGGGACAGTCAGCTATGGCTACACCTTC.

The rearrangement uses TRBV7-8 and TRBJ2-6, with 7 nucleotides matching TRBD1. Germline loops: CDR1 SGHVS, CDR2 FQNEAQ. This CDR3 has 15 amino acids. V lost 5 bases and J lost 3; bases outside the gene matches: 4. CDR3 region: CASSLRGHGANVLTF. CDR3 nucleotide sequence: TGTGCCAGCAGCCTAAGGGGGCATGGGGCCAACGTCCTGACTTTC.

This chain's CDR3 is CASSEGRGSYEQYF. CDR3 DNA: TGTGCCAGCAGTGAGGGCAGGGGCTCCTACGAGCAGTACTTC. The rearrangement joins TRBV2 to TRBJ2-7; D perhaps matches TRBD1 (6 bases). V was clipped by 3 bases and J by 0 bases, with 9 bases between them. The CDR3 consists of 14 residues. Germline V CDR1 and CDR2: SNHLY, FYNNEI. The variable domain in full, with the rest retrieved from reference TRBV2 and TRBJ2-7, is EPEVTQTPSHQVTQMGQEVILRCVPISNHLYFYWYRQILGQKVEFLVSFYNNEISEKSEIFDDQFSVERPDGSNFTLKIRSTKLEDSAMYFCASSEGRGSYEQYFGPGTRLTVT.

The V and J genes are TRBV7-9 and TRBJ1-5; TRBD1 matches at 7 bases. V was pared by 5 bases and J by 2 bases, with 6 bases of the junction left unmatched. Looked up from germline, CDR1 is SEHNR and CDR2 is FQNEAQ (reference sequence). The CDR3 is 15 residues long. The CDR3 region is CASSRTGDGNQPQHF. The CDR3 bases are TGTGCCAGCAGCCGGACAGGAGATGGCAATCAGCCCCAGCATTTT.

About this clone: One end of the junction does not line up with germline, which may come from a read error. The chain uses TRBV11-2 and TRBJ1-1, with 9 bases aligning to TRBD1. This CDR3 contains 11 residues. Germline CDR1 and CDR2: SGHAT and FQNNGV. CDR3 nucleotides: TGTGCCAGCAGCGCCGGGGGACAGGGTATCTTT. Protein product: CASSAGGQGIF. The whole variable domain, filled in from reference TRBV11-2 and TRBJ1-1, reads EAGVAQSPRYKIIEKRQSVAFWCNPISGHATLYWYQQILGQGPKLLIQFQNNGVVDDSQLPKDRFSAERLKGVDSTLKIQPAKLEDSAVYLCASSAGGQGIFGQGTRLTVV.

The DNA for the CDR3 is TGTGCCAGTATTGGGCAGGGGGCCATTGGCTACACCTTC. This codes for CASIGQGAIGYTF. This chain uses TRBV19 with TRBJ1-2, with TRBD1 matching over 8 bases. The germline V gene has CDR1 LNHDA and CDR2 SQIVND (reference sequence). The junction had 8 bases not matched to a gene; V was cut back by 7 bases and J by 7 bases. The CDR3 is 13 amino acids.

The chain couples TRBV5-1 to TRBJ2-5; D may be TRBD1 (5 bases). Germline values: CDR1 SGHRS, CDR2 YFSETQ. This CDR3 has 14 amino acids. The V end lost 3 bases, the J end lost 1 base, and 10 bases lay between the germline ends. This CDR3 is CASSSQGFQETQYF. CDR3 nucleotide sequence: TGCGCCAGCAGCTCCCAGGGATTCCAAGAGACCCAGTACTTC.

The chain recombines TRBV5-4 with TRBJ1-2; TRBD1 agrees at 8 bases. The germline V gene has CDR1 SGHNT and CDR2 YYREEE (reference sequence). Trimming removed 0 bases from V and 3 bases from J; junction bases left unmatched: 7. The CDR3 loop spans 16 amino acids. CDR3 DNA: TGTGCCAGCAGCTTGGGGCAGGGGGCGTATGACTATGGCTACACCTTC. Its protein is CASSLGQGAYDYGYTF.